Sequencing of this T cell receptor (beta chain) was carried out in a study of monozygotic twins with inflammatory bowel disease. Details on this clonotype: Its cognate antigen is unknown.

Overall study results and limits: Support was lacking for any single strong IBD-associated signal or clonotype.

The CDR3 spans 14 residues. Germline V gene lookup returns CDR1 SGHKS and CDR2 YYEKEE (reference sequence). TCRdb reprocessed the 5' RACE reads; each CDR3 protein has one entry and no DNA is given. This sample's table has 200,000 to 250,000 distinct CDR3 sequences. The genes are TRBV5-5 and TRBJ2-7; TCRdb's D call, TRBD1, is unchecked because there is no DNA. Sequencing was done on a sample of blood. The origin of this receptor is a human donor with ulcerative colitis or Crohn's disease, or a healthy co-twin of an affected twin (not recorded which). CDR3 sequence reads: CASSLRDRGYEQYF. Full variable domain (missing parts from reference TRBV5-5 and TRBJ2-7): DAGVTQSPTHLIKTRGQQVTLRCSPISGHKSVSWYQQVLGQGPQFIFQYYEKEERGRGNFPDRFSARQFPNYSSELNVNALLLGDSALYLCASSLRDRGYEQYFGPGTRLTVT.